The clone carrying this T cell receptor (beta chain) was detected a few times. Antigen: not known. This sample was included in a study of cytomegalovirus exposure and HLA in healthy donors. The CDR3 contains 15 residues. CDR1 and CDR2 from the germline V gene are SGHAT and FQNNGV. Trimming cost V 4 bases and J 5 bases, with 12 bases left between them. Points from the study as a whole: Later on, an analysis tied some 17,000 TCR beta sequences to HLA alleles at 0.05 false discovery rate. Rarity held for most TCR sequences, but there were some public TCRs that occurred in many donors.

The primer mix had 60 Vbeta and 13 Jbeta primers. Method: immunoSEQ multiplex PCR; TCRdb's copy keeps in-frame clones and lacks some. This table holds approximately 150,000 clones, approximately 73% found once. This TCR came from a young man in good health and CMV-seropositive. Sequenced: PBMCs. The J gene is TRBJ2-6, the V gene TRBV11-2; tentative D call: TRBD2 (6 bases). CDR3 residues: CASSSEGFWANVLTF. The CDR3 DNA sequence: TGTGCCAGCAGCTCGGAGGGATTCTGGGCCAACGTCCTGACTTTC. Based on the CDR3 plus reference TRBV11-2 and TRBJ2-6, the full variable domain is EAGVAQSPRYKIIEKRQSVAFWCNPISGHATLYWYQQILGQGPKLLIQFQNNGVVDDSQLPKDRFSAERLKGVDSTLKIQPAKLEDSAVYLCASSSEGFWANVLTFGAGSRLTVL.